These 29 T cell receptor beta chains share one sample of origin, sequenced in a study of CXCR3-negative and CXCR3-positive naive CD8 T cells. It was by 5' RACE with UMI labels that the TRB cDNA libraries were prepared. TCRdb reprocessed the 5' RACE reads and reports one entry per CDR3 protein, with no DNA. This sample contains some 56,000 distinct CDR3 sequences. Sample: memory CD8+ T cells from blood. These receptors all come from a human donor in good health. Some clones in this sample may be carry-over from other donors' samples.

V is TRBV2 and J is TRBJ2-5; there is no DNA to check the TCRdb D call of TRBD1. CDR1 and CDR2 from the germline V gene are SNHLY and FYNNEI. The CDR3 has 15 amino acids. The CDR3 reads CASSPTDRPQETQYF.

This chain links TRBV28 with TRBJ1-1; TCRdb calls TRBD1, which cannot be checked without DNA. This CDR3 comprises 15 residues. The germline V gene encodes CDR1 MDHEN and CDR2 SYDVKM. The CDR3 reads CASSPDRDLYTEAFF.

The rearrangement joins TRBV29-1 to TRBJ2-7. CDR1 and CDR2 (germline): SQVTM, ANQGSEA. This CDR3 is built from 14 residues. The CDR3 reads CSVEVVGVTYEQYF.

This chain connects TRBV4-3 to TRBJ2-5; as DNA is missing, the TRBD2 call by TCRdb cannot be tested. Looked up from germline, CDR1 is LGHNA and CDR2 is YSLEER. The CDR3 consists of 14 residues. The chain's CDR3 is CASSQDRRAETQYF.

The genes are TRBV6-5 and TRBJ1-2; TCRdb lists TRBD1, though no DNA is available to test this call. Germline V CDR1 and CDR2: MNHEY, SVGAGI. The CDR3 spans 15 residues. CDR3 amino acids: CASSYFADRNYGYTF.

The CDR3 loop reads CASSRLAGGNEQFF. The chain couples TRBV6-2 or TRBV6-3 to TRBJ2-1; TCRdb's D gene call, TRBD2, goes unchecked for lack of DNA. The CDR3 is 14 amino acids. Germline lookup yields CDR1 MNHEY and CDR2 SVGEGT.

The J gene is TRBJ2-3, the V gene TRBV12-3 or TRBV12-4; TCRdb lists TRBD1, though no DNA is available to test this call. The CDR3 runs 14 residues. The CDR3 spells CASSPGTGIDTQYF.

The genes are TRBV20-1 and TRBJ1-2. In germline, CDR1 is DFQATT, CDR2 SNEGSKA (reference sequence). The CDR3 spans 12 residues. CDR3 protein: CSARDHGGGYTF.

The chain uses TRBV29-1 and TRBJ1-1; lacking DNA, the TRBD1 call made by TCRdb goes unchecked. This CDR3 comprises 14 residues. Looked up from germline, CDR1 is SQVTM and CDR2 is ANQGSEA. Here the CDR3 reads CSAQGNIRGTEAFF. Together with reference TRBV29-1 and TRBJ1-1, the CDR3 gives the full variable domain: SAVISQKPSRDICQRGTSLTIQCQVDSQVTMMFWYRQQPGQSLTLIATANQGSEATYESGFVIDKFPISRPNLTFSTLTVSNMSPEDSSIYLCSAQGNIRGTEAFFGQGTRLTVV.

This chain joins TRBV4-1 and TRBJ1-2; TCRdb's D gene call, TRBD1, goes unchecked for lack of DNA. CDR1 and CDR2 (germline): MGHRA, YSYEKL. The CDR3 contains 14 residues. The CDR3 loop is CASSQRDRNYGYTF.

V gene TRBV2 combines with J gene TRBJ2-6; the D call of TRBD1 rests on TCRdb alone, since no DNA is present to check it. The CDR3 totals 16 residues. Germline CDR1 is SNHLY and CDR2 is FYNNEI. Here the CDR3 reads CASTLRGSSGANVLTF.

The chain is built from TRBV20-1 and TRBJ1-1; as DNA is missing, the TRBD1 call by TCRdb cannot be tested. The CDR3 loop spans 23 amino acids. Looked up from germline, CDR1 is DFQATT and CDR2 is SNEGSKA (reference sequence). CDR3: CSAIKPSVGRDRGEFRWDTEAFF.

This chain connects TRBV9 to TRBJ2-1; TCRdb's D call of TRBD1 is untestable without DNA. Per germline, CDR1 SGDLS and CDR2 YYNGEE. CDR3 length equals 16 residues. CDR3 amino acids: CASSVGGGDPYNEQFF.

The chain recombines TRBV11-2 with TRBJ2-1; the TRBD2 assignment by TCRdb is unverifiable without DNA. Germline lookup yields CDR1 SGHAT and CDR2 FQNNGV. The CDR3 consists of 16 residues. The CDR3 loop reads CASSLEAAGKHNEQFF.

The gene calls are TRBV23-1 and TRBJ1-5; TCRdb's D gene call, TRBD1, goes unchecked for lack of DNA. TRBV23-1 has ORF status, its function being uncertain. This CDR3 comprises 18 residues. The CDR3 is CASSQSYQGAEGNQPQHF.

This chain links TRBV5-1 with TRBJ1-5. CDR1 and CDR2 (germline): SGHRS, YFSETQ. The CDR3 length is 15 residues. CDR3 protein: CASSLAGGSNQPQHF.

The V call is TRBV5-1, the J call TRBJ2-7; no DNA is available, so the TRBD1 call from TCRdb remains unchecked. The CDR3 extends over 13 amino acids. Germline V lookup: CDR1 SGHRS, CDR2 YFSETQ. CDR3 region: CASSPTETYEQYF. Filled out from reference TRBV5-1 and TRBJ2-7, the complete variable domain reads KAGVTQTPRYLIKTRGQQVTLSCSPISGHRSVSWYQQTPGQGLQFLFEYFSETQRNKGNFPGRFSGRQFSNSRSEMNVSTLELGDSALYLCASSPTETYEQYFGPGTRLTVT.

The V gene is TRBV5-1, the J gene TRBJ2-1. This CDR3 spans 17 amino acids. Germline lookup yields CDR1 SGHRS and CDR2 YFSETQ. This chain's CDR3 is CASSLASVAGAYNEQFF. Complete variable domain (other parts from reference TRBV5-1 and TRBJ2-1): KAGVTQTPRYLIKTRGQQVTLSCSPISGHRSVSWYQQTPGQGLQFLFEYFSETQRNKGNFPGRFSGRQFSNSRSEMNVSTLELGDSALYLCASSLASVAGAYNEQFFGPGTRLTVL.

This rearrangement joins TRBV27 to TRBJ2-2; TCRdb's assignment of TRBD2 cannot be checked, as there is no DNA. The CDR3 loop spans 16 amino acids. From germline, CDR1 is MNHEY and CDR2 SMNVEV (reference sequence). The CDR3 here is CASSLSSGGPPGELFF.

The chain carries TRBV29-1 and TRBJ1-1. The CDR3 runs to 14 residues. The germline gives CDR1 SQVTM, CDR2 ANQGSEA. CDR3 residues: CSVPGLYGNTEAFF. Looking up the rest from reference TRBV29-1 and TRBJ1-1 gives the full variable domain: SAVISQKPSRDICQRGTSLTIQCQVDSQVTMMFWYRQQPGQSLTLIATANQGSEATYESGFVIDKFPISRPNLTFSTLTVSNMSPEDSSIYLCSVPGLYGNTEAFFGQGTRLTVV.

This chain links TRBV12-3 or TRBV12-4 with TRBJ2-1; TCRdb gives TRBD1 as the D gene, but with no DNA this cannot be confirmed. CDR3 length: 15 amino acids. CDR3 amino acids: CASSWGEGPYNEQFF.

The V and J genes are TRBV7-9 and TRBJ2-1; TCRdb gives TRBD1 as the D gene, but with no DNA this cannot be confirmed. The CDR3 has 11 amino acids. The germline gives CDR1 SEHNR, CDR2 FQNEAQ (reference sequence). The CDR3 loop is CASSVPGEQFF.

The CDR3 sequence is CASSTGPDGGQPQHF. V usage is TRBV6-6 and J usage is TRBJ1-5. The CDR3 is made up of 15 amino acids. Germline V lookup: CDR1 MNHNY, CDR2 SVGAGI (reference sequence).

The chain couples TRBV9 to TRBJ2-7. The CDR3 sequence is 11 residues long. Germline CDR1 SGDLS, CDR2 YYNGEE. The CDR3 sequence: CASSGSYEQYF.

The chain uses TRBV29-1 and TRBJ2-3; TCRdb names TRBD1, which stays unverified in the absence of DNA. CDR3 length equals 16 residues. Germline loops: CDR1 SQVTM, CDR2 ANQGSEA. The CDR3 reads CSVETDRVRGTDTQYF.

The genes are TRBV7-9 and TRBJ2-5; TCRdb lists TRBD1, though no DNA is available to test this call. CDR3 length equals 13 residues. The germline V gene has CDR1 SEHNR and CDR2 FQNEAQ (reference sequence). The CDR3 reads CASSYPGGQALYF.

The chain joins TRBV21-1 to TRBJ1-1; checking the TCRdb D call of TRBD1 is not possible without DNA. TRBV21-1 is a documented pseudogene. This CDR3 has 15 amino acids. CDR3 sequence reads: CASSAGTAFLSEAFF.

This chain uses TRBV6-4 with TRBJ2-2; TCRdb calls TRBD2, which cannot be checked without DNA. Germline CDR1 is MRHNA and CDR2 is SNTAGT. The CDR3 contains 15 residues. The CDR3 here is CASRPQGLDTGELFF.

The V gene is TRBV29-1, the J gene TRBJ2-2; lacking DNA, the TRBD1 call made by TCRdb goes unchecked. Germline CDR1 and CDR2: SQVTM and ANQGSEA. The CDR3 totals 16 residues. The CDR3 region is CSVEGPQGAETGELFF.